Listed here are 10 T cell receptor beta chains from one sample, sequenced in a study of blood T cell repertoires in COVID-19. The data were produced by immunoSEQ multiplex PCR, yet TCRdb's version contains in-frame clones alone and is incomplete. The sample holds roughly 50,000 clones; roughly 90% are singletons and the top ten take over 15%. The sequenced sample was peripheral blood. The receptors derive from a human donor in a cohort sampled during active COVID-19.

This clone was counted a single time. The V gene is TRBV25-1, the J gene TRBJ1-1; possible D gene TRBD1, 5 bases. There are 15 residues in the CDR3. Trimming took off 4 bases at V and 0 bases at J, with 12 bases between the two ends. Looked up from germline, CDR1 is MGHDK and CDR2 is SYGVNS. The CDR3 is CASSVAGMMNTEAFF. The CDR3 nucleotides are TGTGCCAGCAGTGTCGCAGGGATGATGAACACTGAAGCTTTCTTT. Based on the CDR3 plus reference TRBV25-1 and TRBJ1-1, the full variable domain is EADIYQTPRYLVIGTGKKITLECSQTMGHDKMYWYQQDPGMELHLIHYSYGVNSTEKGDLSSESTVSRIRTEHFPLTLESARPSHTSQYLCASSVAGMMNTEAFFGQGTRLTVV.

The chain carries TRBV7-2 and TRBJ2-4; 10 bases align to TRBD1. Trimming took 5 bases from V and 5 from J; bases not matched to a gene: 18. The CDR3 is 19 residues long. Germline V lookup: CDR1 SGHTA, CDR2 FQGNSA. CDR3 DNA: TGTGCCAGCAGCCTACCGGGACAGGGGAGGGGGAGGGGAGAAAACATTCAGTACTTC. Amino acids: CASSLPGQGRGRGENIQYF.

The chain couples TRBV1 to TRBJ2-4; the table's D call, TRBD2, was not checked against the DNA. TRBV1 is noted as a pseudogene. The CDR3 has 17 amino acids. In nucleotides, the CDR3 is TGCACCAGCAGCCAAGATTTGCTAGCGGGGGGGCTGGGCATTCAGTACTTC. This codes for CTSSQDLLAGGLGIQYF.

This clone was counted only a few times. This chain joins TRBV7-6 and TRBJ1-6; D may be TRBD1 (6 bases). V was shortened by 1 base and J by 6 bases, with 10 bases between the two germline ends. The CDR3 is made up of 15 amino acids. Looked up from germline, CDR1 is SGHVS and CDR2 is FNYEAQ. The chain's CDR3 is CASSLGDTLNSPLHF. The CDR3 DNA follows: TGTGCCAGCAGCTTAGGGGACACGCTTAATTCACCCCTCCACTTT.

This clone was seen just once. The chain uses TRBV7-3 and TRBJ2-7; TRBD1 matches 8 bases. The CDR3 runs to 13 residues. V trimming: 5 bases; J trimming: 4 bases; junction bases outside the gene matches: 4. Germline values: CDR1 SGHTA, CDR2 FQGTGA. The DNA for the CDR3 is TGTGCCAGCAGCCCAGGGGGCGGTTACGAGCAGTACTTC. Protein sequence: CASSPGGGYEQYF.

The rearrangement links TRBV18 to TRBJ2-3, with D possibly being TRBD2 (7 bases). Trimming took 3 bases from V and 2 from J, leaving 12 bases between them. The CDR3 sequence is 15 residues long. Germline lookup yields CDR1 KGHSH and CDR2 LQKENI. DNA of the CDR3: TGTGCCAGCTCACCGGGGGGGGCCCTCACAGATACGCAGTATTTT. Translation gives CASSPGGALTDTQYF.

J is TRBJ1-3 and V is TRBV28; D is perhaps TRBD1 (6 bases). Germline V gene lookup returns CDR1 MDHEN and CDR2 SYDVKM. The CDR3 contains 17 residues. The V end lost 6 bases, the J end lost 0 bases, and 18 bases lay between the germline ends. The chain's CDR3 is CASSSPGGGPSGNTIYF. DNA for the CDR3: TGTGCCAGCAGCAGCCCCGGGGGGGGCCCCTCTGGAAACACCATATATTTT.

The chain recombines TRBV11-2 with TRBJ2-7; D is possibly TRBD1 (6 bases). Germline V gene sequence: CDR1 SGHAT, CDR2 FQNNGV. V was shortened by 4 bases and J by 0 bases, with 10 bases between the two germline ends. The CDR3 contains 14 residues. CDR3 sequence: CASSSGHSSYEQYF. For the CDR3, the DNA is TGTGCCAGCAGCTCGGGACACTCCTCCTACGAGCAGTACTTC.

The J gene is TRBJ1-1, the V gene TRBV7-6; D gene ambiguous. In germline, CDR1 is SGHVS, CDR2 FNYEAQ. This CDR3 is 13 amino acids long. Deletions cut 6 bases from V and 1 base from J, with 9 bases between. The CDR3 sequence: CASRRQPNTEAFF. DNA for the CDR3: TGTGCCAGCAGGCGACAACCGAACACTGAAGCTTTCTTT.

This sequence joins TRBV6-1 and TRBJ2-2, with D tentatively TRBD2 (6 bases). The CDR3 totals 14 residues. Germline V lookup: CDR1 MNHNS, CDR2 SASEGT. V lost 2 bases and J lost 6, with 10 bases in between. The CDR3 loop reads CASSETGGAGELFF. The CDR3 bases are TGTGCCAGCAGTGAAACAGGAGGGGCCGGGGAGCTGTTTTTT.